This T cell receptor (beta chain) emerged from a study of a mutant IDH1 vaccine in newly diagnosed glioma. Comment on this clone: Its antigen remains unknown.

Time point given: week 11, during vaccination. A single vaccine dose contained 300 ug of mutant IDH1 20-mer peptide, and topical imiquimod was used with it. Sequencing was performed with immunoSEQ multiplex PCR; in TCRdb, only in-frame clones are kept and a portion is missing. Of tens of thousands of clones in the sample, around 84% were seen once. The CDR3 has 13 residues. V lost 5 bases and J lost 4, with 9 bases in between. Germline CDR1 and CDR2: SNHLY and FYNNEI. The clonotype originates from a woman between 45 and 60 years old with glioma. The specimen was PBMCs, collected from a glioma patient whose treatment included an IDH1 peptide vaccine. This chain joins TRBV2 and TRBJ2-1; D is possibly TRBD1 (5 bases). The CDR3 reads CASSFDRYNEQFF. The CDR3 bases are TGTGCCAGCAGTTTTGACAGATACAATGAGCAGTTCTTC.